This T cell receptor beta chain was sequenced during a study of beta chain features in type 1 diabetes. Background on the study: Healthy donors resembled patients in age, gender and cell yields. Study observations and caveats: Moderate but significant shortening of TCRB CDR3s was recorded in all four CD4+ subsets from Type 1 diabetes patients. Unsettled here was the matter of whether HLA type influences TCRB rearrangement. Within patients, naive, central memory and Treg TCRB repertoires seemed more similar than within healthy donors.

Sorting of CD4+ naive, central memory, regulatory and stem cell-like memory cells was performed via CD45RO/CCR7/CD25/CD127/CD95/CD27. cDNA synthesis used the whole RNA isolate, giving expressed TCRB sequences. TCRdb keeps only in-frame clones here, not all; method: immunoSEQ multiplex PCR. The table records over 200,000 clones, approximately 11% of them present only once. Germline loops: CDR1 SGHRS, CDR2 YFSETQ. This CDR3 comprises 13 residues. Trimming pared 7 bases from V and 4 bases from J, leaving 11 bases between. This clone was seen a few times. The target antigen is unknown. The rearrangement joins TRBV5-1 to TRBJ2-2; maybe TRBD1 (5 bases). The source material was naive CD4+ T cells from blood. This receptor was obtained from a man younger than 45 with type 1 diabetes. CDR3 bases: TGCGCCAGCGATACAGGATCCACCGGGGAGCTGTTTTTT. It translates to CASDTGSTGELFF.